Listed below are T cell receptor beta chains from one sample, sequenced in a study of identical twins. Each CDR3 protein is one row after TCRdb ran MiXCR on the 5' RACE reads. The sample shows about 530,000 distinct CDR3 sequences, around 15% of them seen only once. The same sample was also studied in work on yellow fever vaccine responses in identical twins.

The sample taken for sequencing was CD4+ T cells sorted from blood. The origin of the receptors is a young woman in good health. CDR3s include the opening cysteine and the closing phenylalanine or tryptophan. The order of the fields is J gene, clone size, CDR3 length, D gene, V gene, CDR3 DNA, CDR3 protein. D genes are given only for firm matches. Clone size appears in some rows only: once, few, many, or a class for an expanded clone.

TRBJ2-3 NA 16 NA TRBV24-1 TGTGCCACCAGTGATCCGACTAGAGGGTGGGCAGATACGCAGTATTTT CATSDPTRGWADTQYF
TRBJ1-5 few 15 NA TRBV11-2 TGTGCCAGCACCGAGGGACGCGGGGGCAATCAGCCCCAGCATTTT CASTEGRGGNQPQHF
TRBJ2-3 few 16 NA TRBV3-1 TGTGCCAGCAGCAAAAGGGGGGACTCCAGCACAGATACGCAGTATTTT CASSKRGDSSTDTQYF
TRBJ2-1 few 18 NA TRBV11-1 TGTGCCAGCAGCGGCCAAGTCGGGCCAACCGGGCACCACAATGAGCAGTTCTTC CASSGQVGPTGHHNEQFF
TRBJ1-1 NA 15 NA TRBV18 TGTGCCAGCTCACCGGCGCGCGTAGGGCACACTGAAGCTTTCTTT CASSPARVGHTEAFF
TRBJ2-1 NA 18 TRBD2 TRBV11-2 TGTGCCAGCAGCCCGAGACTAGCGGGCCTGAAATCCTACAATGAGCAGTTCTTC CASSPRLAGLKSYNEQFF
TRBJ2-7 many 15 NA TRBV7-8 TGTGCCAGCAGCAAAACCGATTCTCCCTCCTACGAGCAGTACTTC CASSKTDSPSYEQYF
TRBJ1-5 few 18 NA TRBV6-1 TGTGCCAGCAGCCGCATGGGGGGCGGGGGCAGTGGCAATCAGCCCCAGCATTTT CASSRMGGGGSGNQPQHF
TRBJ2-3 few 13 NA TRBV4-2 TGTGCCAGCAGACGAGAGTACACAGATACGCAGTATTTT CASRREYTDTQYF
TRBJ2-3 NA 15 TRBD2 TRBV28 TGTGCCACCCTGCCTAGCGGGGGGGCAAGGGATACGCAGTATTTT CATLPSGGARDTQYF
TRBJ2-2 many 19 TRBD2 TRBV14 TGTGCCAGCAGCCCTAAAATCGGGACTAGCGTAAAGAGCACCGGGGAGCTGTTTTTT CASSPKIGTSVKSTGELFF
TRBJ2-3 few 15 NA TRBV27 TGTGCCAGCAGTTTGAGCAGGGTAGTTACAGATACGCAGTATTTT CASSLSRVVTDTQYF
TRBJ1-2 NA 12 NA TRBV28 TGTGCCAGCTCCGGGCAGGGGAGAGGCTACACCTTC CASSGQGRGYTF
TRBJ2-5 NA 13 NA TRBV5-1 TGCGCCAGCAGTGGAGGGCGCGATGAGACCCAGTACTTC CASSGGRDETQYF
TRBJ1-1 many 13 NA TRBV29-1 TGCAGCGGCGTGTGGGGGGGACGGGGTGAAGCTTTCTTT CSGVWGGRGEAFF
TRBJ2-7 NA 11 NA TRBV10-3 TGTGCCATCAAGGACCAGTACGAGCAGTACTTC CAIKDQYEQYF
TRBJ1-6 NA 15 NA TRBV7-9 TGTGCCAGCAGCTCCACGGCAGGAGATAATTCACCCCTCCACTTT CASSSTAGDNSPLHF
TRBJ1-5 NA 14 NA TRBV12-3/TRBV12-4 TGTGCCAGCACCCAAGGGGGGGCGCAATCAGCCCAGCATTTT CASTQGGAQSAQHF
TRBJ2-2 NA 18 NA TRBV14 TGTGCCAGCAGCCCACAATTTTTGGCAGGTGTACACACCGGGGAGCTGTTTTTT CASSPQFLAGVHTGELFF
TRBJ2-3 NA 14 NA TRBV7-6 TGTGCCAGCAGCTTAGCCAGGTTCACAGATACGCAGTATTTT CASSLARFTDTQYF
TRBJ1-1 few 12 NA TRBV4-1 TGCGCCAGCAGCCAAGGACTACGAGAAGCTTTCTTT CASSQGLREAFF
TRBJ1-1 many 13 NA TRBV12-3/TRBV12-4 TGTGCCAGCAGTGGGACACTGAACACTGAAGCTTTCTTT CASSGTLNTEAFF
TRBJ2-3 many 12 NA TRBV7-9 TGTGCCAGCAGCTCCCTCACAGATACGCAGTATTTT CASSSLTDTQYF
TRBJ2-1 few 12 NA TRBV12-3/TRBV12-4 TGTGCCAGCAGTTTAGAAGGACAACTGCAGTTCTTC CASSLEGQLQFF
TRBJ2-5 NA 16 TRBD1 TRBV9 TGTGCCAGCAGCGTAGGGGGGACAGGGCTACAAGAGACCCAGTACTTC CASSVGGTGLQETQYF
TRBJ2-6 NA 17 TRBD1 TRBV7-6 TGTGCCAGCAGCCTCTCAGGGGGAAACTCTGGGGCCAACGTCCTGACTTTC CASSLSGGNSGANVLTF
TRBJ2-2 few 13 TRBD1 TRBV7-9 TGTGCCAGCAGCCTTCGACAGGGAAGGGAGCTGTTTTTT CASSLRQGRELFF
TRBJ2-5 NA 12 NA TRBV29-1 TGCAGCGTCCGCTGGGGGCAAGAGACCCAGTACTTC CSVRWGQETQYF
TRBJ1-5 many 14 NA TRBV12-3/TRBV12-4 TGTGCCAGCAGCCCCCGGGTTGGAAATCAGCCCCAGCATTTT CASSPRVGNQPQHF
TRBJ2-5 few 14 NA TRBV5-1 TGCGCCAGCAGCTTGTCCCACAATCGAGAGACCCAGTACTTC CASSLSHNRETQYF
TRBJ2-1 NA 15 TRBD2 TRBV7-9 TGTGCCAGCAGCTGGCTAGCGGGTACCTACAATGAGCAGTTCTTC CASSWLAGTYNEQFF
TRBJ2-3 few 14 NA TRBV24-1 TGTGCCACCAGTCCGGGACTCACCACAGATACGCAGTATTTT CATSPGLTTDTQYF
TRBJ2-5 few 17 NA TRBV9 TGTGCCAGCAGCGTAGATATTGGACATAGAGAAGAAGAGACCCAGTACTTC CASSVDIGHREEETQYF
TRBJ2-3 few 14 NA TRBV20-1 TGCAGTGCTAGACTAACAATCGGTTCAGATACGCAGTATTTT CSARLTIGSDTQYF
TRBJ2-1 many 15 NA TRBV5-1 TGCGCCAGCAAGACCAGCGGAGGCGCCCACAATGAGCAGTTCTTC CASKTSGGAHNEQFF
TRBJ2-2 few 15 TRBD2 TRBV10-3 TGTGCCATCAGTCCGACTAGCGGGACCGCCGGGGAGCTGTTTTTT CAISPTSGTAGELFF
TRBJ2-2 NA 15 NA TRBV7-2 TGTGCCAGCAGCTTTTGGGGGGATAACACCGGGGAGCTGTTTTTT CASSFWGDNTGELFF
TRBJ2-5 few 17 TRBD2 TRBV12-3/TRBV12-4 TGTGCCAGCAGTCAGGGACTAGCGGAAACACTTAAAGAGACCCAGTACTTC CASSQGLAETLKETQYF
TRBJ2-1 few 14 TRBD2 TRBV12-3/TRBV12-4 TGTGCCAGCAGTTTCCGCGGGGGGGCCAGTGAGCAGTTCTTC CASSFRGGASEQFF
TRBJ2-7 NA 14 TRBD2 TRBV12-3/TRBV12-4 TGTGCCAGCAGTTTTAAGCGGGGAAGCTACGAGCAGTACTTC CASSFKRGSYEQYF